This passage covers 6 T cell receptor beta chains from one sample sequenced in a study of cytomegalovirus exposure and HLA in healthy donors. The PCR ran on 60 Vbeta and 13 Jbeta primers. Method: immunoSEQ multiplex PCR; TCRdb's copy keeps in-frame clones and lacks some. The data show 90,000 to 110,000 clones, with approximately 80% seen just once and 5.6% held by the top ten. The sequenced sample consisted of PBMCs. These receptors all stem from a male donor in good health and CMV-seronegative.

Regarding this clone: At the DNA level, this CDR3 is encoded by other sequences in the same sample as well. The chain is built from TRBV9 and TRBJ1-1; 8 bases are shared with TRBD1. Germline loops: CDR1 SGDLS, CDR2 YYNGEE. This CDR3 is built from 14 residues. With 2 bases clipped from V and 4 bases from J, the junction kept 4 bases outside the gene matches. The DNA for the CDR3 is TGTGCCAGCAGCGTCGGACAGGGAGGCACTGAAGCTTTCTTT. It is translated as CASSVGQGGTEAFF.

The rearrangement joins TRBV11-2 to TRBJ2-7; 9 nucleotides align to TRBD2. Germline CDR1 reads SGHAT; CDR2 reads FQNNGV. This CDR3 comprises 17 residues. The junction had 16 bases not matched to a gene; V was cut back by 5 bases and J by 5 bases. The CDR3 DNA is TGTGCCAGCAGCCCCCAAGCGACTAGCGGCCCTTCCAACGAGCAGTACTTC. This gives the protein CASSPQATSGPSNEQYF.

V gene TRBV11-2 combines with J gene TRBJ2-5; TRBD2 matches at 7 bases. The CDR3 totals 14 residues. Trimming cost V 2 bases and J 4 bases; bases outside gene matches: 4. The germline V gene encodes CDR1 SGHAT and CDR2 FQNNGV. The CDR3 DNA follows: TGTGCCAGCAGCTTATCCGGGGGGACAGAGACCCAGTACTTC. This gives the protein CASSLSGGTETQYF.

V usage is TRBV11-3 and J usage is TRBJ1-2; 7 bases fit TRBD1. After removal of 8 bases from V and 6 bases from J, the junction contained 6 bases not matched to a gene. CDR3 length: 12 amino acids. CDR1 and CDR2 from the germline V gene are SGHNT and YENEEA. The CDR3 sequence: CASGIQGHGYTF. The CDR3 DNA is TGTGCCAGCGGAATACAGGGGCATGGCTACACCTTC.

The chain employs TRBV30 and TRBJ2-7; TRBD2 matches at 12 bases. Germline CDR1 reads GTSNPN; CDR2 reads SVGIG (reference sequence). This CDR3 has 16 amino acids. The trim removed 0 bases at V and 7 bases at J, leaving 10 bases unmatched. CDR3 sequence (DNA): TGTGCCTGGAGTGTAAGGCGACTAGCGGGAGTAGGGGAGCAGTACTTC. This codes for CAWSVRRLAGVGEQYF.

J is TRBJ2-1 and V is TRBV28; TRBD1 might be the D (6 bases). Deletions cut 6 bases from V and 0 bases from J, with 15 bases between. The CDR3 is 16 residues long. Germline V gives CDR1 MDHEN, CDR2 SYDVKM. This CDR3 is CASSFTGQPSYNEQFF. CDR3 coding DNA: TGTGCCAGCAGCTTCACAGGGCAACCCTCCTACAATGAGCAGTTCTTC.